This passage covers 24 T cell receptor beta chains from one sample sequenced in a study of CD8 T cells in ankylosing spondylitis. One entry per CDR3 protein, called by TCRdb with MiXCR from the 5' RACE reads. The table includes approximately 90,000 distinct CDR3 sequences, about 8.3% detected once. Sequences were obtained from blood, either unsorted or a sorted T cell fraction (not recorded which). All receptors derive from a male donor with ankylosing spondylitis or in good health (not recorded which).

At least ten counts were recorded for this clonotype. V is TRBV4-2 and J is TRBJ2-2; TRBD1 aligns across 10 bases. The CDR3 extends over 16 amino acids. Per the germline V gene, CDR1 is LGHNA and CDR2 is YNFKEQ. Trimming at V came to 4 bases and at J to 4 bases, leaving 6 bases not matched to a gene. This CDR3 is CASSRDRGLGTGELFF. CDR3 nucleotides: TGTGCCAGCAGCCGTGACAGGGGGCTCGGCACCGGGGAGCTGTTTTTT.

Many counts were recorded for this clonotype. CDR3 sequence reads: CASKVCWEQYF. The DNA for the CDR3 is TGCGCCAGCAAGGTTTGTTGGGAGCAGTACTTC. The chain recombines TRBV5-1 with TRBJ2-7; D is uncertain. The V and J ends lost 6 bases and 7 bases respectively, with 11 bases between them. The CDR3 is made up of 11 amino acids. CDR1 SGHRS and CDR2 YFSETQ come from the germline V gene. The full variable domain, in which reference TRBV5-1 and TRBJ2-7 provide the parts outside the CDR3, is KAGVTQTPRYLIKTRGQQVTLSCSPISGHRSVSWYQQTPGQGLQFLFEYFSETQRNKGNFPGRFSGRQFSNSRSEMNVSTLELGDSALYLCASKVCWEQYFGPGTRLTVT.

This clonotype was seen ten or more times. This chain links TRBV6-2 or TRBV6-3 with TRBJ1-2; D gene ambiguous. This CDR3 has 14 residues. V lost 0 bases and J lost 8, with 13 bases in between. From germline, CDR1 is MNHEY and CDR2 SVGEGT. The CDR3 bases are TGTGCCAGCAGTTACTCCCCGGGTCCTGGCGGCTACACCTTC. It translates to CASSYSPGPGGYTF.

This clonotype came up a few times. The chain couples TRBV19 to TRBJ2-1; D is possibly TRBD2 (6 bases). This CDR3 spans 14 amino acids. CDR1 is LNHDA, CDR2 SQIVND, per germline (reference sequence). Trimming removed 6 bases at V and 7 bases at J, with 16 bases between. The CDR3 protein is CASSPRRAVNEQFF. In DNA form, the CDR3 reads TGTGCCAGTAGCCCTCGGAGGGCTGTTAATGAGCAGTTCTTC.

This clonotype appeared many times. The chain is built from TRBV20-1 and TRBJ1-5; unclear D gene. The CDR3 contains 14 residues. The germline V gene encodes CDR1 DFQATT and CDR2 SNEGSKA (reference sequence). Trimming took off 0 bases at V and 5 bases at J, with 11 bases between the two ends. As DNA, the CDR3 is TGCAGTGCTAGAGATAGGACCTATGATCAGCCCCAGCATTTT. Translated, it gives CSARDRTYDQPQHF.

This clonotype was detected many times. This chain links TRBV6-5 with TRBJ2-7; 12 nucleotides align to TRBD1. CDR1 is MNHEY, CDR2 SVGAGI, per germline. The V gene end was trimmed by 6 bases and the J gene end by 7 bases; junction bases not matched to a gene: 13. There are 16 residues in the CDR3. CDR3 amino acids: CASSRVPGQGAGEQYF. As DNA, the CDR3 is TGTGCCAGCAGCCGAGTTCCGGGACAGGGGGCCGGGGAGCAGTACTTC.

This clonotype has a count of ten or more. The CDR3 loop is CSAPQQGNTEAFF. The DNA of the CDR3 is TGCAGTGCCCCCCAACAGGGAAACACTGAAGCTTTCTTT. V gene TRBV20-1 combines with J gene TRBJ1-1, with D possibly being TRBD1 (6 bases). V lost 6 bases, J lost 2 bases, and 13 bases lay in between. This CDR3 is 13 amino acids long. CDR1 and CDR2 (germline): DFQATT, SNEGSKA (reference sequence).

Turning to this clonotype: This may be a read error, as it is one base from a much larger clone. The chain couples TRBV7-2 to TRBJ1-2; D unclear. Germline lookup yields CDR1 SGHTA and CDR2 FQGNSA. The V end was cut by 1 base, the J end by 6 bases, with 12 bases between. The length of the CDR3 is 14 residues. The CDR3 protein is CASSLEAGPHGYTF. The CDR3 region has the DNA TGTGCCAGCAGCTTAGAGGCAGGACCCCATGGCTACACCTTC.

Notes on this clonotype: This may be a read error, as it is one base from a much larger clone. The genes are TRBV11-2 and TRBJ2-5; TRBD2 aligns across 8 bases. Germline V gene lookup returns CDR1 SGHAT and CDR2 FQNNGV. There are 13 residues in the CDR3. The J segment lost 7 bases and the V segment lost 5 bases, leaving 6 bases of the junction unmatched. The CDR3 DNA reads as TGTGCCAGCAGCCCACACGGGGGGGGGACCCAGTACTTC. Translated, it gives CASSPHGGGTQYF.

The chain joins TRBV5-1 to TRBJ2-7, with TRBD1 identical over 7 bases. The germline V gene encodes CDR1 SGHRS and CDR2 YFSETQ. This CDR3 comprises 14 residues. With 5 bases clipped from V and 3 bases from J, the junction kept 8 bases outside the gene matches. CDR3 sequence (DNA): TGCGCCAGCAGTAGGACAGGCCGAGTCTACGAGCAGTACTTC. This sequence encodes CASSRTGRVYEQYF.

In its sample, this clonotype was seen many times. This chain joins TRBV20-1 and TRBJ2-3; D perhaps matches TRBD1 (5 bases). Trimming left V 0 bases short and J 0 bases short, with 13 bases between. This CDR3 has 16 amino acids. Per the germline V gene, CDR1 is DFQATT and CDR2 is SNEGSKA (reference sequence). For the CDR3, the DNA is TGCAGTGCTAGAGATCGACAGTCCTCTAGCACAGATACGCAGTATTTT. This codes for CSARDRQSSSTDTQYF.

The chain carries TRBV7-9 and TRBJ2-5, with 8 bases lining up with TRBD1. The CDR3 is 15 residues long. V was clipped by 5 bases and J by 0 bases; unmatched bases: 5. The germline V gene encodes CDR1 SEHNR and CDR2 FQNEAQ (reference sequence). In DNA form, the CDR3 reads TGTGCCAGCAGCCCCGGGACAGGCCACCAAGAGACCCAGTACTTC. It encodes CASSPGTGHQETQYF.

This clonotype was picked up many times. V is TRBV12-3 or TRBV12-4 and J is TRBJ1-2, with 9 bases fitting TRBD1. J was trimmed by 13 bases and V by 5 bases; bases with no gene match: 11. There are 13 residues in the CDR3. The CDR3, as DNA: TGTGCCAGCAGTCCCGGGACAGGGACTGGACGCACCTTC. Translated, it gives CASSPGTGTGRTF.

This clonotype was detected many times. The rearrangement uses TRBV9 and TRBJ1-2; D is ambiguous. The CDR3 consists of 12 residues. Germline V gene sequence: CDR1 SGDLS, CDR2 YYNGEE. The V end was cut by 4 bases, the J end by 8 bases, with 12 bases between. The CDR3 spells CASSHATRGYTF. The DNA for the CDR3 is TGTGCCAGCAGCCATGCCACCAGGGGCTACACCTTC.

This clonotype has a count of ten or more. V gene TRBV3-1 combines with J gene TRBJ1-2; a weak D match, TRBD1 (5 bases). V shed 5 bases and J shed 2 bases, with 9 bases lying between them. Germline loops: CDR1 LGHDT, CDR2 YNNKEL (reference sequence). This CDR3 has 13 residues. Written as DNA, the CDR3 is TGTGCCAGCAGCGGGGCAGGGAACTATGGCTACACCTTC. This encodes CASSGAGNYGYTF.

This clonotype was seen repeatedly, ten times or more. The gene calls are TRBV29-1 and TRBJ2-3, with TRBD2 identical over 11 bases. CDR3 length equals 14 residues. The V segment lost 4 bases and the J segment 5 bases; nucleotides outside the gene matches: 5. Germline CDR1 is SQVTM and CDR2 is ANQGSEA. The CDR3 DNA sequence: TGCAGCGTTGTAGCGGGGGGGCCTGTAGATACGCAGTATTTT. This translates into CSVVAGGPVDTQYF.

This clonotype has ten or more counts. This chain links TRBV5-1 with TRBJ2-3, with D maybe TRBD2 (6 bases). The CDR3 has 14 amino acids. The V end was cut by 6 bases, the J end by 1 base, with 12 bases between. In germline, CDR1 is SGHRS, CDR2 YFSETQ. CDR3 residues: CASKEGARTDTQYF. The DNA for the CDR3 is TGCGCCAGCAAGGAGGGAGCTCGCACAGATACGCAGTATTTT.

This clonotype was seen ten or more times. This sequence joins TRBV12-3 or TRBV12-4 and TRBJ1-2; 10 bases are shared with TRBD1. Losses at the gene ends were 2 bases for V and 5 bases for J; bases not matched to a gene: 8. The CDR3 spans 16 residues. The CDR3 nucleotides read TGTGCCAGCAGTTTACGCGGCGGGACAGGGGTGTATGGCTACACCTTC. It specifies CASSLRGGTGVYGYTF.

The table lists this clonotype with many counts. The chain employs TRBV5-1 and TRBJ2-3, with 7 nucleotides matching TRBD2. Germline loops: CDR1 SGHRS, CDR2 YFSETQ. The CDR3 extends over 15 amino acids. V shed 4 bases and J 5 bases; nucleotides not matched to a gene: 10. The CDR3 loop is CASSQTSFSGDTQYF. In nucleotides, the CDR3 is TGCGCCAGCAGCCAGACTAGCTTTTCGGGAGATACGCAGTATTTT.

At least ten counts were recorded for this clonotype. This chain uses TRBV12-3 or TRBV12-4 with TRBJ1-1; D not certain. This CDR3 is 16 amino acids long. Trimming pared 1 base from V and 0 bases from J, leaving 12 bases between. In DNA form, the CDR3 reads TGTGCCAGCAGTTTAGGTTGGAGTACTTTGAACACTGAAGCTTTCTTT. This gives the protein CASSLGWSTLNTEAFF.

The table lists this clonotype with many counts. The CDR3 spells CASSLRGSYEQYF. Here the CDR3 DNA reads TGTGCCAGCAGTTTACGGGGCTCCTACGAGCAGTACTTC. The chain combines TRBV27 with TRBJ2-7; weak D call: TRBD2 (5 bases). The CDR3 spans 13 residues. CDR1 and CDR2 (germline): MNHEY, SMNVEV (reference sequence). V lost 2 bases, J lost 0 bases, and 5 bases lay in between.

This clonotype came up many times. The CDR3: CASSFRGREASPLHF. The CDR3 DNA follows: TGTGCCAGCAGCTTTAGGGGAAGAGAGGCCTCACCCCTCCACTTT. The J gene is TRBJ1-6, the V gene TRBV5-6; a possible D gene is TRBD1 (5 bases). V was pared by 2 bases and J by 10 bases, with 16 bases between. The CDR3 contains 15 residues. Germline values: CDR1 SGHDT, CDR2 YYEEEE.

This clonotype appeared a few times. CDR3 sequence: CASSFQGTLRVEQYF. The CDR3 DNA follows: TGTGCCAGCAGTTTCCAGGGCACCTTACGTGTAGAGCAGTACTTC. The rearrangement links TRBV12-3 or TRBV12-4 to TRBJ2-7, with D possibly being TRBD1 (5 bases). CDR3 length: 15 amino acids. Trimming shortened V by 3 bases and J by 7 bases, and 19 bases separated the two germline ends.

The genes are TRBV5-1 and TRBJ2-1; 8 nucleotides align to TRBD1. The V and J ends lost 4 bases and 9 bases, in that order; junction bases with no gene match: 12. The CDR3 length is 15 residues. The germline CDR1 and CDR2 sequences are SGHRS and YFSETQ. This CDR3 is CASSHGQGGHSEQFF. CDR3 sequence (DNA): TGCGCCAGCAGCCACGGACAGGGCGGGCACAGTGAGCAGTTCTTC.